This T cell receptor beta chain appears in the sequencing data of a study of T cells in Graves' hyperthyroidism and ophthalmopathy. Points from the study as a whole: Most thyroid-expanded clonotypes above 0.001 were also found in blood. Model-based prediction identified ophthalmopathy a median 6.5 months prior to its onset.

Germline loops: CDR1 DFQATT, CDR2 SNEGSKA (reference sequence). The CDR3 consists of 13 residues. V lost 3 bases and J 3 bases, leaving 11 bases between the germline ends. This clonotype was detected many times. The antigen is unknown. Out of 8.5 to 10 ml of fresh peripheral blood came the PBMCs. Template material for amplifying TCR beta CDR3 regions consisted of RNA transcripts. Carried out on the TCR CDR3, a first-round RT-PCR used the HTBI primer set. TCRdb recomputed calls from the multiplex PCR reads with MiXCR, one row per CDR3 protein. The repertoire holds 500,000 to 550,000 distinct CDR3 sequences, with 15% to 20% as singletons.

The chain uses TRBV20-1 and TRBJ2-5; D could derive from TRBD1 or TRBD2 (5 bases each). This sequence was found in a man aged 35 to 55 with Graves' ophthalmopathy. Sequencing was carried out using blood. The CDR3 coding sequence is TGCAGTGCTAGCGCAGTGGGGGAAGAGACCCAGTACTTC. It yields the protein CSASAVGEETQYF.